These 28 T cell receptor beta chains were sequenced from one sample in a study of beta chain features in type 1 diabetes. Whole-study results and caveats: Significant though moderate, a shortening of TCRB CDR3s appeared in all four CD4+ subsets of Type 1 diabetes patients.

Expressed TCRB transcripts were sequenced, since all the RNA that had been isolated was reverse transcribed. The method was immunoSEQ multiplex PCR; TCRdb's version includes in-frame clones alone and lacks a portion of them. In the table there are around 150,000 clones, 10% to 13% of which are singletons. Their target antigens are unknown. Sample: central memory CD4+ T cells from blood. The receptors come from a man aged 30 to 39 with type 1 diabetes.

The table lists this clone with a count of one. The gene calls are TRBV4-3 and TRBJ1-3, with D hard to call. V dropped 0 bases and J dropped 3 bases, with 9 bases sitting between them. The germline CDR1 and CDR2 sequences are LGHNA and YSLEER. The CDR3 contains 15 residues. DNA for the CDR3: TGCGCCAGCAGCCAAGAACTCTCCCGTGGAAACACCATATATTTT. Translated, it gives CASSQELSRGNTIYF.

The V gene is TRBV29-1, the J gene TRBJ2-2; 11 bases map to TRBD1. CDR1 and CDR2 (germline): SQVTM, ANQGSEA. Trimming at V came to 7 bases and at J to 4 bases, leaving 8 bases not matched to a gene. The CDR3 loop spans 15 amino acids. CDR3 nucleotide sequence: TGCAGCGCCTCCGGGACAGGGGGATTCACCGGGGAGCTGTTTTTT. The encoded protein is CSASGTGGFTGELFF.

This clone was found a few times. V gene TRBV29-1 combines with J gene TRBJ2-7; possible D gene TRBD1, 5 bases. Looked up from germline, CDR1 is SQVTM and CDR2 is ANQGSEA. The CDR3 sequence is 14 residues long. Between the trimmed V and J ends, which lost 4 bases and 2 bases, there was a span of 15 bases. DNA of the CDR3: TGCAGCGTTGTACCCCAGGGCGCCGCCTACGAGCAGTACTTC. Translating gives CSVVPQGAAYEQYF.

This clone was seen more than once but under ten times. This rearrangement joins TRBV30 to TRBJ2-1; tentative D call: TRBD2 (5 bases). The CDR3 sequence is 11 residues long. Trimming shortened V by 3 bases and J by 9 bases, and 9 bases separated the two germline ends. Looked up from germline, CDR1 is GTSNPN and CDR2 is SVGIG (reference sequence). CDR3 region: CAWREDFEQFF. For the CDR3, the DNA is TGTGCCTGGAGGGAGGACTTTGAGCAGTTCTTC.

As concerns this clone: Other DNA sequences from this sample encode an identical CDR3 as well. This rearrangement joins TRBV13 to TRBJ2-1; D remains ambiguous. The CDR3 covers 16 residues. Germline V gene sequence: CDR1 PRHDT, CDR2 FYEKMQ (reference sequence). Trimming shortened V by 5 bases and J by 0 bases, and 14 bases separated the two germline ends. In DNA form, the CDR3 reads TGTGCCAGCAGCCCGTTAGTGGAGAGCTCCTACAATGAGCAGTTCTTC. Protein sequence: CASSPLVESSYNEQFF.

The chain carries TRBV29-1 and TRBJ2-3; D uncertain. Germline CDR1 is SQVTM and CDR2 is ANQGSEA. V was cut by 4 bases and J by 1 base, with 9 bases left in between. This CDR3 has 13 amino acids. Here the CDR3 reads CSVALSGTDTQYF. The CDR3 bases are TGCAGCGTTGCACTCTCCGGCACAGATACGCAGTATTTT.

This clone showed up just a few times. This rearrangement joins TRBV7-9 to TRBJ2-1; 11 bases line up with TRBD2. The J segment lost 9 bases and the V segment lost 0 bases, leaving 4 bases of the junction unmatched. The CDR3 runs to 15 residues. Germline V gene lookup returns CDR1 SEHNR and CDR2 FQNEAQ (reference sequence). CDR3 loop: CASSLASGRALEQFF. The CDR3 DNA is TGTGCCAGCAGCTTAGCTAGCGGGAGGGCCCTTGAGCAGTTCTTC.

The table lists this clone with a few counts. The rearrangement uses TRBV5-1 and TRBJ2-3; TRBD1 aligns across 7 bases. The V gene's germline CDR1 is SGHRS and CDR2 YFSETQ. With V trimmed by 2 bases and J by 2 bases, 5 bases remained unmatched. There are 15 residues in the CDR3. The CDR3 here is CASSFQDRTTDTQYF. The DNA for the CDR3 is TGCGCCAGCAGCTTTCAGGACAGGACCACAGATACGCAGTATTTT.

This clone was seen at least ten times. V usage is TRBV11-2 and J usage is TRBJ2-1; D is possibly TRBD2 (6 bases). This CDR3 is 14 amino acids long. Between the trimmed V and J ends, which lost 5 bases and 2 bases, there was a span of 10 bases. Germline V lookup: CDR1 SGHAT, CDR2 FQNNGV. In DNA form, the CDR3 reads TGTGCCAGCAGCGCCGGGAGAGCCTACAATGAGCAGTTCTTC. Its translation is CASSAGRAYNEQFF.

A few counts support this clone. V usage is TRBV19 and J usage is TRBJ2-3; maybe TRBD1 (6 bases). There are 13 residues in the CDR3. Germline V gene sequence: CDR1 LNHDA, CDR2 SQIVND (reference sequence). Trimming removed 7 bases from V and 3 bases from J, with 11 bases in between. This CDR3 reads CASTYDRTDTQYF. The CDR3 DNA is TGTGCCAGTACCTACGACAGGACAGATACGCAGTATTTT. The full variable domain, with the rest looked up from reference TRBV19 and TRBJ2-3, is DGGITQSPKYLFRKEGQNVTLSCEQNLNHDAMYWYRQDPGQGLRLIYYSQIVNDFQKGDIAEGYSVSREKKESFPLTVTSAQKNPTAFYLCASTYDRTDTQYFGPGTRLTVL.

The CDR3 DNA is TGTGCCAGCAGCTTTGGTCAGGGGATCACTGAAGCTTTCTTT. Its translation: CASSFGQGITEAFF. This chain links TRBV7-9 with TRBJ1-1; TRBD1 might be the D (6 bases). CDR1 SEHNR and CDR2 FQNEAQ come from the germline V gene (reference sequence). The CDR3 spans 14 residues. The germline V and J ends were trimmed by 3 bases and 4 bases, with 12 bases remaining between them.

This clone was seen more than once but under ten times. The genes are TRBV5-1 and TRBJ2-1; D is unclear. This CDR3 is built from 13 residues. CDR1 is SGHRS and CDR2 is YFSETQ in the germline V gene. Between the trimmed V and J ends, which lost 0 bases and 13 bases, there was a span of 14 bases. The CDR3 nucleotides are TGCGCCAGCAGCTTGGCCGTTACGGGTGGACAGTTCTTC. Protein product: CASSLAVTGGQFF.

This chain links TRBV7-6 with TRBJ2-3; no definite D call. CDR1 is SGHVS, CDR2 FNYEAQ, per germline. This CDR3 contains 14 residues. V was pared by 1 base and J by 1 base, with 6 bases between. The CDR3 bases are TGTGCCAGCAGCTTAGATCTCCGCACAGATACGCAGTATTTT. It translates to CASSLDLRTDTQYF. Combining the CDR3 with reference TRBV7-6 and TRBJ2-3 gives the whole variable domain GAGVSQSPRYKVTKRGQDVALRCDPISGHVSLYWYRQALGQGPEFLTYFNYEAQQDKSGLPNDRFSAERPEGSISTLTIQRTEQRDSAMYRCASSLDLRTDTQYFGPGTRLTVL.

The sample holds a few counts of this clone. The chain uses TRBV2 and TRBJ2-2; D perhaps matches TRBD1 (6 bases). This CDR3 region has 14 residues. Trimming took 5 bases from V and 7 from J, leaving 14 bases between them. From germline, CDR1 is SNHLY and CDR2 FYNNEI. The CDR3 here is CASSRGGLGGELFF. DNA for the CDR3: TGTGCCAGCAGTCGAGGGGGTCTGGGCGGGGAGCTGTTTTTT.

The chain links TRBV7-2 to TRBJ2-7; weak D call: TRBD2 (5 bases). Per the germline V gene, CDR1 is SGHTA and CDR2 is FQGNSA. V was shortened by 4 bases and J by 5 bases, with 9 bases between the two germline ends. This CDR3 has 12 amino acids. The DNA for the CDR3 is TGTGCCAGCAGCTCCTCCGGGGACGAGCAGTACTTC. As protein: CASSSSGDEQYF.

This clone turned up a few times. The V call is TRBV14, the J call TRBJ2-5; 8 bases agree with TRBD1. Trimming removed 4 bases from V and 5 bases from J; junction bases left unmatched: 6. The germline CDR1 and CDR2 sequences are SGHDN and FVKESK. This CDR3 region has 14 residues. CDR3 sequence (DNA): TGTGCCAGCAGCCGGACAGGGATAGGGGAGACCCAGTACTTC. The encoded protein is CASSRTGIGETQYF.

This clone was recorded a few times. V is TRBV5-1 and J is TRBJ2-1; possibly TRBD2 for D (6 bases). Germline V gives CDR1 SGHRS, CDR2 YFSETQ. This CDR3 spans 15 amino acids. Trimming removed 6 bases at V and 3 bases at J, with 16 bases between. CDR3 residues: CASIGGADFYNEQFF. The CDR3 DNA sequence: TGCGCCAGCATCGGGGGAGCGGACTTCTACAATGAGCAGTTCTTC.

The gene calls are TRBV7-3 and TRBJ1-2; D is possibly TRBD1 (6 bases). V was cut by 1 base and J by 13 bases, with 19 bases left in between. The CDR3 is 14 residues long. Germline CDR1 reads SGHTA; CDR2 reads FQGTGA. In nucleotides, the CDR3 is TGTGCCAGCAGCTTAAACCGGGGGGACATTTTCGTCACCTTC. Translating it yields CASSLNRGDIFVTF.

The chain links TRBV28 to TRBJ1-5, with D possibly being TRBD1 (6 bases). The ends were cut back, 8 bases at V and 1 base at J, with 15 bases in the middle. This CDR3 spans 15 amino acids. Per germline, CDR1 MDHEN and CDR2 SYDVKM. CDR3 sequence: CASCSGTPSNQPQHF. In DNA form, the CDR3 reads TGTGCCAGCTGTTCCGGGACACCAAGCAATCAGCCCCAGCATTTT. Full variable domain (remainder filled in from reference TRBV28 and TRBJ1-5): DVKVTQSSRYLVKRTGEKVFLECVQDMDHENMFWYRQDPGLGLRLIYFSYDVKMKEKGDIPEGYSVSREKKERFSLILESASTNQTSMYLCASCSGTPSNQPQHFGDGTRLSIL.

The chain couples TRBV13 to TRBJ2-7; D is undetermined. The V end lost 1 base, the J end lost 0 bases, and 7 bases lay between the germline ends. CDR1 is PRHDT and CDR2 is FYEKMQ in the germline V gene (reference sequence). The CDR3 contains 14 residues. The CDR3 bases are TGTGCCAGCAGCTTAGCACCGCGCTCCTACGAGCAGTACTTC. Translating it yields CASSLAPRSYEQYF.

The chain is built from TRBV19 and TRBJ1-1; 7 nucleotides align to TRBD1. The J segment lost 0 bases and the V segment lost 3 bases, leaving 7 bases of the junction unmatched. CDR1 is LNHDA and CDR2 is SQIVND in the germline V gene (reference sequence). The CDR3 length is 16 residues. The CDR3: CASSMPPGQMNTEAFF. In nucleotides, the CDR3 is TGTGCCAGTAGTATGCCCCCGGGACAGATGAACACTGAAGCTTTCTTT.

This clone was seen a handful of times. V is TRBV5-1 and J is TRBJ1-2; a weak D match, TRBD1 (5 bases). The ends were cut back, 4 bases at V and 4 bases at J, with 8 bases in the middle. CDR1 and CDR2 from the germline V gene are SGHRS and YFSETQ. The CDR3 sequence is 12 residues long. CDR3 nucleotide sequence: TGCGCCAGCAGCGTAGACAGCTATGGCTACACCTTC. It encodes CASSVDSYGYTF.

Many counts were recorded for this clone. This chain joins TRBV29-1 and TRBJ2-3; a weak D match, TRBD1 (5 bases). V lost 4 bases and J lost 2, with 10 bases in between. CDR3 length: 13 amino acids. Germline V CDR1 and CDR2: SQVTM, ANQGSEA. This CDR3 is CSVVGADTDTQYF. For the CDR3, the DNA is TGCAGCGTTGTTGGGGCGGACACAGATACGCAGTATTTT.

CDR3 in DNA: TGCGCCAGCAGCCATGAAAGACCGGGAGGGACGGTATCCTACGAGCAGTACTTC. This sequence encodes CASSHERPGGTVSYEQYF. The chain has TRBV4-3 and TRBJ2-7; 8 bases map to TRBD2. CDR1 and CDR2 from the germline V gene are LGHNA and YSLEER. V lost 3 bases to trimming and J lost 1 base; unmatched junction nucleotides: 14. The CDR3 length is 18 residues.

This clone was counted only a few times. The J gene is TRBJ1-4, the V gene TRBV7-9; TRBD1 aligns across 7 bases. V lost 4 bases to trimming and J lost 5 bases; unmatched junction nucleotides: 4. CDR3 length equals 14 residues. The germline V gene encodes CDR1 SEHNR and CDR2 FQNEAQ (reference sequence). The CDR3 DNA sequence: TGTGCCAGCAGCTGGGGACAGAGAAATGAAAAACTGTTTTTT. This translates into CASSWGQRNEKLFF.

Comment on this clone: The same CDR3 is also encoded by other DNA sequences in this sample. This rearrangement joins TRBV5-1 to TRBJ1-1; TRBD1 matches 7 bases. Germline V gene lookup returns CDR1 SGHRS and CDR2 YFSETQ. The ends lost 5 bases at V and 5 bases at J; junction bases unmatched: 6. This CDR3 is 13 amino acids long. The DNA of the CDR3 is TGCGCCAGCAGTCTCACAGGGGAGACTGAAGCTTTCTTT. Translated, it gives CASSLTGETEAFF.

This clone has only a few counts. The chain joins TRBV7-9 to TRBJ2-7; D unclear. The V end was cut by 0 bases, the J end by 5 bases, with 14 bases between. In germline, CDR1 is SEHNR, CDR2 FQNEAQ (reference sequence). The CDR3 runs 15 residues. The CDR3 loop is CASSLAAYRGHEQYF. The CDR3, as DNA: TGTGCCAGCAGCTTAGCTGCGTATCGCGGCCACGAGCAGTACTTC.

This clone was counted only a few times. This chain uses TRBV6-4 with TRBJ2-1, with TRBD2 matching over 9 bases. After removal of 0 bases from V and 8 bases from J, the junction contained 11 bases not matched to a gene. The CDR3 runs to 17 residues. Germline V gene data show CDR1 as MRHNA and CDR2 as SNTAGT. CDR3 nucleotides: TGTGCCAGCAGTGACTCGGCGCGTAGCGGGAGAAGAGATGAGCAGTTCTTC. The encoded protein is CASSDSARSGRRDEQFF.